This T cell receptor (beta chain) was sequenced for a study of cytomegalovirus exposure and HLA in healthy donors. The V gene end was trimmed by 2 bases and the J gene end by 3 bases; junction bases not matched to a gene: 3. Germline CDR1 and CDR2: SGHRS and YFSETQ. The CDR3 has 15 residues. Note on this clone: Its antigen is still unknown.

Both 60 Vbeta primers and 13 Jbeta primers went into the PCR. Here immunoSEQ multiplex PCR was the method, and the copy in TCRdb shows in-frame clones only, minus some. In the table there are 150,000 to 200,000 clones, around 77% of which are singletons. Whole-study findings and limits: Specificity for CMV antigens was confirmed in vitro for a few of the CMV-associated chains. There were reportedly fewer N-insertions in an Asian-associated ancestry cluster than the roughly 670-donor mean, in a later analysis.

This rearrangement joins TRBV5-1 to TRBJ2-3; the match to TRBD2 covers 10 bases. Sample: PBMCs. The TCR comes from a woman aged 25 to 45 in good health and CMV-seropositive. The CDR3 DNA sequence: TGCGCCAGCAGCTTTGCTAGCGGGAGAACAGATACGCAGTATTTT. This translates into CASSFASGRTDTQYF.